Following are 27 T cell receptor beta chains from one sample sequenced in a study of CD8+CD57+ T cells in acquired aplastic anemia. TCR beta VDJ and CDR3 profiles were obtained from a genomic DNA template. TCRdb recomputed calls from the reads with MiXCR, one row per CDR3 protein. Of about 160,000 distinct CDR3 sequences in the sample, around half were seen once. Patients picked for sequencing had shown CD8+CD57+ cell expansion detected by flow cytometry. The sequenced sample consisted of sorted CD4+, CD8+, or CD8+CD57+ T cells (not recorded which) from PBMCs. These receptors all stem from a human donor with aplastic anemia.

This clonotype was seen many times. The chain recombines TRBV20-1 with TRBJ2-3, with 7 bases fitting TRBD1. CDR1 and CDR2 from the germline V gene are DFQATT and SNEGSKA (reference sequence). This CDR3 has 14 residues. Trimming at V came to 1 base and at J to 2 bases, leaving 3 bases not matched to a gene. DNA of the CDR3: TGCAGTGCTAGAGCGGGGACAGCCACAGATACGCAGTATTTT. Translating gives CSARAGTATDTQYF.

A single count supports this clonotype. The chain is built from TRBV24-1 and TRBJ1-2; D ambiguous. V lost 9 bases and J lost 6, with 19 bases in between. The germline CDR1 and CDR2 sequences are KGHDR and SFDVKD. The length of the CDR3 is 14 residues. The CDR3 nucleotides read TGTGCCACCGAAGTGGCAGTGAATATACATGGCTACACCTTC. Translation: CATEVAVNIHGYTF.

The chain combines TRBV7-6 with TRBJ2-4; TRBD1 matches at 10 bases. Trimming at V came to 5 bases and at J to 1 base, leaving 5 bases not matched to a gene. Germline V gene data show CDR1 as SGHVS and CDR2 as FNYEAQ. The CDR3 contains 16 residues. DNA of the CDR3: TGTGCCAGCAGCCTAGGGACAGGGGCGGCCAAAAACATTCAGTACTTC. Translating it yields CASSLGTGAAKNIQYF. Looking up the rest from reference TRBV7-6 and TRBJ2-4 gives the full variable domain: GAGVSQSPRYKVTKRGQDVALRCDPISGHVSLYWYRQALGQGPEFLTYFNYEAQQDKSGLPNDRFSAERPEGSISTLTIQRTEQRDSAMYRCASSLGTGAAKNIQYFGAGTRLSVL.

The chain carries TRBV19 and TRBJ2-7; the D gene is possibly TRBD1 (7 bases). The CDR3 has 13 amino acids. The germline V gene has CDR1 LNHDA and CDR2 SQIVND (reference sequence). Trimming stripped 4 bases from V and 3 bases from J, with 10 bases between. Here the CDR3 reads CASSRQGGYEQYF. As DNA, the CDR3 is TGTGCCAGTAGTAGACAGGGAGGCTACGAGCAGTACTTC.

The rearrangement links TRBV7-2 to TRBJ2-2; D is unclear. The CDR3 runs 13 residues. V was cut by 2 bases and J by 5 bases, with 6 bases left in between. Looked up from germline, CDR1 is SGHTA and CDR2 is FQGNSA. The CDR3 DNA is TGTGCCAGCAGCTTATTGGCAACCGGGGAGCTGTTTTTT. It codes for CASSLLATGELFF.

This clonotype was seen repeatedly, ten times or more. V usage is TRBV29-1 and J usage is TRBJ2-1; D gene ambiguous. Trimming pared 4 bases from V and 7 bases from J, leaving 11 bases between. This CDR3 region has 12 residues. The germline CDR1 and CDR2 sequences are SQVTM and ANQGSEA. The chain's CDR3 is CSVGFGRNEQFF. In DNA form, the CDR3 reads TGCAGCGTTGGATTCGGACGTAATGAGCAGTTCTTC.

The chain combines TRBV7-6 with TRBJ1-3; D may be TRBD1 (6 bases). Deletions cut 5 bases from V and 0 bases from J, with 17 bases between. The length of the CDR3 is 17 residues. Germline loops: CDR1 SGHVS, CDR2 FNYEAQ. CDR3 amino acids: CASSPRRPGASGNTIYF. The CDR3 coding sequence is TGTGCCAGCAGCCCCCGGAGGCCAGGGGCCTCTGGAAACACCATATATTTT.

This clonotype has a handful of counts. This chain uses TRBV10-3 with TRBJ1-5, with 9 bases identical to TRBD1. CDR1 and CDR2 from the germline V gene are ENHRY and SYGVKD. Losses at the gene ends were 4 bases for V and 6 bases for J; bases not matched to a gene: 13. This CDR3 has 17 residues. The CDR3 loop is CAISVTGGIGPRQPQHF. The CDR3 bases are TGTGCCATCAGTGTGACAGGGGGTATTGGTCCTCGTCAGCCCCAGCATTTT.

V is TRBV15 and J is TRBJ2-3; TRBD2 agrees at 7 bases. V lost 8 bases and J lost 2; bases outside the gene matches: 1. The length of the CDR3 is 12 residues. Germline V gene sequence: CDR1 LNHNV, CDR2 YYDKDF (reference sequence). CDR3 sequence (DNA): TGTGCCACCGGGGGGGACACAGATACGCAGTATTTT. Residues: CATGGDTDTQYF.

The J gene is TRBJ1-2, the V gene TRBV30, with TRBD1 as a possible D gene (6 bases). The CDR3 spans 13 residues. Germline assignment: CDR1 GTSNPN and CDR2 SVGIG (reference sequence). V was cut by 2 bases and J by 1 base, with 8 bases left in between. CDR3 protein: CAWSPDSNYGYTF. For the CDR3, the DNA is TGTGCCTGGAGTCCGGACAGTAACTATGGCTACACCTTC. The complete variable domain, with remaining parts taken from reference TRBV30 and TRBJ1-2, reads SQTIHQWPATLVQPVGSPLSLECTVEGTSNPNLYWYRQAAGRGLQLLFYSVGIGQISSEVPQNLSASRPQDRQFILSSKKLLLSDSGFYLCAWSPDSNYGYTFGSGTRLTVV.

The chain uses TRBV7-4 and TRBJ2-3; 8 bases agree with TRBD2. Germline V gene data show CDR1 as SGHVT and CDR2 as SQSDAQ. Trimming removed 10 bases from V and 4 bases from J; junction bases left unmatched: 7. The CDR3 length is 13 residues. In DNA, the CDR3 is TGTGCCACCCCGGGGGGGCGATCAGATACGCAGTATTTT. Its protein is CATPGGRSDTQYF.

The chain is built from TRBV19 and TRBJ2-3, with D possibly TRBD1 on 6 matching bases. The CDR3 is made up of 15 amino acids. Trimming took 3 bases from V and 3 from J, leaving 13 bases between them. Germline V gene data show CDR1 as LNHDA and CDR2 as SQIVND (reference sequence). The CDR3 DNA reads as TGTGCCAGTAGTATCGGACAGTACCTTACAGATACGCAGTATTTT. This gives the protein CASSIGQYLTDTQYF.

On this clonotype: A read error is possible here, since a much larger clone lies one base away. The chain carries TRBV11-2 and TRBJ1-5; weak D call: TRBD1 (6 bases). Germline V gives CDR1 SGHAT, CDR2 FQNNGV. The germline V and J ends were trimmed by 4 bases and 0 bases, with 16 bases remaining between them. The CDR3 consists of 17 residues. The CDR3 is CASSSHRDMDSNQPQHF. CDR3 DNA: TGTGCCAGCAGCTCACACCGGGACATGGATAGCAATCAGCCCCAGCATTTT.

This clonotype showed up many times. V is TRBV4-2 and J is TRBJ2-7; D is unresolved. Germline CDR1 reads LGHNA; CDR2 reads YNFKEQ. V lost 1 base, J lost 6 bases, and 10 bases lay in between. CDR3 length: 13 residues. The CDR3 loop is CASSQGEIGEQYF. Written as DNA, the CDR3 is TGTGCCAGCAGCCAAGGAGAAATCGGCGAGCAGTACTTC.

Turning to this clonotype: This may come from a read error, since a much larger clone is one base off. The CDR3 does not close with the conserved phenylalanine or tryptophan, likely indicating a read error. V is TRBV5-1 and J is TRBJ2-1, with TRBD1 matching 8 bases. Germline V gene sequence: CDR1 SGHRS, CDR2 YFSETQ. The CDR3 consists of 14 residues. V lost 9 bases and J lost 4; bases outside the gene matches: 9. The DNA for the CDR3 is TGCGCCACTTCACCGGGACAGGCATACAATGAGCAGTTCTCC. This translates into CATSPGQAYNEQFS.

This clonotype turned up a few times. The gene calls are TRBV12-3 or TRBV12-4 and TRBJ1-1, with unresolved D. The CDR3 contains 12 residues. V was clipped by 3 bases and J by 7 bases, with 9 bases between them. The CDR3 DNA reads TGTGCCAGCAGTTTGAGGGAGATTGAAGCTTTCTTT. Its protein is CASSLREIEAFF.

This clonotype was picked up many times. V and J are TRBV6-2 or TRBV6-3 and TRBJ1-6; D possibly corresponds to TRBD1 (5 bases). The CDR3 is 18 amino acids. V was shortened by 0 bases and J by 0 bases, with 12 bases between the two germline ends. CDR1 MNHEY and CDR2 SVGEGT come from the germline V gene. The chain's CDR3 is CASSYSIPGSSYNSPLHF. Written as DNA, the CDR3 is TGTGCCAGCAGTTACTCGATACCAGGGAGCTCCTATAATTCACCCCTCCACTTT.

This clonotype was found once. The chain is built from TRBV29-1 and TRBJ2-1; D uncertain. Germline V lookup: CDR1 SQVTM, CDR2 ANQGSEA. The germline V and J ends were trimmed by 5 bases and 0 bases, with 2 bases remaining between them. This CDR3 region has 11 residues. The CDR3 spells CSVNSYNEQFF. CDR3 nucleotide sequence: TGCAGCGTTAACTCCTACAATGAGCAGTTCTTC.

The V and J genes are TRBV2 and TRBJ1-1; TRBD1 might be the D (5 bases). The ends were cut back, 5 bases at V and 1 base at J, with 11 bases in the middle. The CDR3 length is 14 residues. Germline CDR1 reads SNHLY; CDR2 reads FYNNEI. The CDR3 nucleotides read TGTGCCAGCAGTCGGGACGGACGGAACACTGAAGCTTTCTTT. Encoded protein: CASSRDGRNTEAFF.

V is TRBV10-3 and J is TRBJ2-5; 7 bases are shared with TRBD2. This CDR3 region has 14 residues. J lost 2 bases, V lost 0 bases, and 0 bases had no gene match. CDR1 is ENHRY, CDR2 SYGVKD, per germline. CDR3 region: CAISESGGQETQYF. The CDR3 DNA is TGTGCCATCAGTGAGTCGGGGGGGCAAGAGACCCAGTACTTC.

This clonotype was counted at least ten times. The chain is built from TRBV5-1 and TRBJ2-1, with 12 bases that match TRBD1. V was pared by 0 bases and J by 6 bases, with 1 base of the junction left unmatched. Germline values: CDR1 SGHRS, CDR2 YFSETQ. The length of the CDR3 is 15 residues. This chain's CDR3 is CASSLAGQGANEQFF. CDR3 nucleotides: TGCGCCAGCAGCTTGGCGGGACAGGGGGCCAATGAGCAGTTCTTC. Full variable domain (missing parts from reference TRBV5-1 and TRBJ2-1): KAGVTQTPRYLIKTRGQQVTLSCSPISGHRSVSWYQQTPGQGLQFLFEYFSETQRNKGNFPGRFSGRQFSNSRSEMNVSTLELGDSALYLCASSLAGQGANEQFFGPGTRLTVL.

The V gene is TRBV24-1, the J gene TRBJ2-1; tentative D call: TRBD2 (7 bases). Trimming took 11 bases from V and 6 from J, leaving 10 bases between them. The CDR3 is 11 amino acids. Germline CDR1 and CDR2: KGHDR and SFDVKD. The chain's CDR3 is CASGGRNEQFF. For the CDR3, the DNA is TGTGCCAGCGGGGGCCGCAATGAGCAGTTCTTC.

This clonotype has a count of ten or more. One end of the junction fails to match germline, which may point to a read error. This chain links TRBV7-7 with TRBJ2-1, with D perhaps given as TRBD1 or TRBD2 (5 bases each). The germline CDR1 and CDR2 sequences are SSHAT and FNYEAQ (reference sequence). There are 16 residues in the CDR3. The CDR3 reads CASSLGTSSSYNEQFF. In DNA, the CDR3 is TGTGCTAGCAGCTTAGGGACCTCGAGCTCCTACAATGAGCAGTTCTTC.

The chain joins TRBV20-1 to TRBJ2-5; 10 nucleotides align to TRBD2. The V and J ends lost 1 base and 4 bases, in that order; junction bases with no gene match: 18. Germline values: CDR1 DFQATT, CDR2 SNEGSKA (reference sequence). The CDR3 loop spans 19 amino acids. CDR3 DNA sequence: TGCAGTGCTAGAGGGCAGGTAAGACGAAGCGGGGGGGCCGGAGAGACCCAGTACTTC. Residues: CSARGQVRRSGGAGETQYF.

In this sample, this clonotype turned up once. The CDR3 spells CASRSSSPLHF. CDR3 coding DNA: TGTGCCAGCAGGAGCTCCTCACCCCTCCACTTT. V usage is TRBV2 and J usage is TRBJ1-6; D is ambiguous. The V end lost 6 bases, the J end lost 10 bases, and 7 bases lay between the germline ends. CDR1 and CDR2 from the germline V gene are SNHLY and FYNNEI. The CDR3 sequence is 11 residues long.

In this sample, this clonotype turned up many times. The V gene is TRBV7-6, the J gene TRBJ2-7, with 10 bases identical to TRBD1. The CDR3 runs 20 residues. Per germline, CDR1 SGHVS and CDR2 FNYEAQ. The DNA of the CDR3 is TGTGCTAGCAGCTCTGGCCCCTTGCGGGCAAGACAGGGGGCGACCTACGAGCAGTACGTC. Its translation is CASSSGPLRARQGATYEQYV.

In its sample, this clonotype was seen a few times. The chain's CDR3 is CASSKTGQTTEAFF. DNA of the CDR3: TGTGCCAGCAGTAAGACCGGACAGACCACTGAAGCTTTCTTT. This sequence joins TRBV2 and TRBJ1-1; the D gene is possibly TRBD1 (6 bases). Per germline, CDR1 SNHLY and CDR2 FYNNEI. This CDR3 spans 14 amino acids. The ends were cut back, 5 bases at V and 4 bases at J, with 14 bases in the middle.